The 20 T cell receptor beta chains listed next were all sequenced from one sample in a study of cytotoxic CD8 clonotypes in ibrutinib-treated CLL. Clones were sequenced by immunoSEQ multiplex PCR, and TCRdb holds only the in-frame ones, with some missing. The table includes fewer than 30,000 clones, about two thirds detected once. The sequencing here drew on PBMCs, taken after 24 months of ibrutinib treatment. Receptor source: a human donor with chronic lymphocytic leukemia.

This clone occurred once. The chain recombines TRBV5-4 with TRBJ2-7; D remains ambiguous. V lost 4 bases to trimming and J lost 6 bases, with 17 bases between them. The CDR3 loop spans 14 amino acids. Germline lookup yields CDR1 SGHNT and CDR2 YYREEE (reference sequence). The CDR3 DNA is TGTGCCAGCAGCCCCACCCTGGTTGGCGGCGAGCAGTACTTC. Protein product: CASSPTLVGGEQYF.

CDR3 sequence (DNA): TGTGCCAGCAGCTTGATAGTCGGCGGGGGGAGCACAGATACGCAGTATTTT. Translation gives CASSLIVGGGSTDTQYF. The chain recombines TRBV5-4 with TRBJ2-3; 8 bases fit TRBD2. Losses at the gene ends were 1 base for V and 0 bases for J; bases not matched to a gene: 7. The germline gives CDR1 SGHNT, CDR2 YYREEE (reference sequence). This CDR3 comprises 17 residues.

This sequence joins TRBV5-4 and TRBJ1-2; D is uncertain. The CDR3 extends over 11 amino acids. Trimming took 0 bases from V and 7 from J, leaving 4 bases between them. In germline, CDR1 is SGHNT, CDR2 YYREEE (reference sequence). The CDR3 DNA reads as TGTGCCAGCAGCTTGGAATTTGGCTACACCTTC. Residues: CASSLEFGYTF.

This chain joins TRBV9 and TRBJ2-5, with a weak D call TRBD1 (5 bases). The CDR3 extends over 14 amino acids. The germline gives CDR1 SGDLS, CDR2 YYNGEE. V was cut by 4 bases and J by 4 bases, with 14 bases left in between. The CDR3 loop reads CASSPNVGPETQYF. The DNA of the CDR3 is TGTGCCAGCAGCCCCAATGTGGGGCCAGAGACCCAGTACTTC.

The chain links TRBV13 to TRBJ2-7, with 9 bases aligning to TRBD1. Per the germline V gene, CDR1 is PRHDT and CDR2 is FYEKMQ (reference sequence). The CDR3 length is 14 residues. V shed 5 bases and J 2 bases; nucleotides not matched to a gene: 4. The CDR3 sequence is CASSVGQGPYEQYF. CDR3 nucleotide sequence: TGTGCCAGCAGCGTGGGACAGGGCCCCTACGAGCAGTACTTC.

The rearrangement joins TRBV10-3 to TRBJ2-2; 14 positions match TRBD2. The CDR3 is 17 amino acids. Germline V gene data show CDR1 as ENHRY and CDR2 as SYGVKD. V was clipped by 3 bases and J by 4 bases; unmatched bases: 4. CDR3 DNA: TGTGCCATCAGTGACCTGACTAGCGGGGGGGCCACCGGGGAGCTGTTTTTT. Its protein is CAISDLTSGGATGELFF.

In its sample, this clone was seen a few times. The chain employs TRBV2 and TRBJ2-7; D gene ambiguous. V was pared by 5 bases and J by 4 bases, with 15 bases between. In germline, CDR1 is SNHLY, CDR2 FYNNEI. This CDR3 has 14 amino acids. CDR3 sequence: CASSPTPRGYEQYF. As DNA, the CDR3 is TGTGCCAGCAGTCCTACCCCTCGAGGATACGAGCAGTACTTC.

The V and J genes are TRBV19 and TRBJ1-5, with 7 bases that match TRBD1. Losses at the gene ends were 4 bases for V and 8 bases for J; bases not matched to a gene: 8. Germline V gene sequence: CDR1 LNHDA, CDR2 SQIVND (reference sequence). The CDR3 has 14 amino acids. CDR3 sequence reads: CASSKLDREKPQHF. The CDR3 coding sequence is TGTGCCAGTAGTAAGTTAGACAGGGAGAAGCCCCAGCATTTT.

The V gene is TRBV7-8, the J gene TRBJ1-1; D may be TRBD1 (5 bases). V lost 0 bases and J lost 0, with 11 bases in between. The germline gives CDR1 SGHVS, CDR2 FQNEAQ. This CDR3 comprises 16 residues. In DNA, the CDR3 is TGTGCCAGCAGCTTAGCGGACCCGGGGGTGAACACTGAAGCTTTCTTT. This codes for CASSLADPGVNTEAFF.

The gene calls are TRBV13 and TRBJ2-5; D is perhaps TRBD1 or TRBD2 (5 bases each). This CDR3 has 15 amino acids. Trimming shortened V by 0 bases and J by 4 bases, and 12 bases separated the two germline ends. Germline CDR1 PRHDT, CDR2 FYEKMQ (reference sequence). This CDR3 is CASSLGYVGTETQYF. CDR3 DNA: TGTGCCAGCAGCTTAGGTTATGTAGGGACAGAGACCCAGTACTTC.

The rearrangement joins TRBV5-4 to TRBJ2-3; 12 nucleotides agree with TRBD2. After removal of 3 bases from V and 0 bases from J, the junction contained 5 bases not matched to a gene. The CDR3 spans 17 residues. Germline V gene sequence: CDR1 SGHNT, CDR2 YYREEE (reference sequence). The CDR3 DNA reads TGTGCCAGCAGCTCGGGACTAGCGGGTTCTAGCACAGATACGCAGTATTTT. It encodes CASSSGLAGSSTDTQYF. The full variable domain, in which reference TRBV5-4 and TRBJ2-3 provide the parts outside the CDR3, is ETGVTQSPTHLIKTRGQQVTLRCSSQSGHNTVSWYQQALGQGPQFIFQYYREEENGRGNFPPRFSGLQFPNYSSELNVNALELDDSALYLCASSSGLAGSSTDTQYFGPGTRLTVL.

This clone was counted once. CDR3: CASSLVTQTYGNTIYF. The CDR3 DNA reads as TGTGCCAGCAGCTTAGTAACCCAGACTTATGGAAACACCATATATTTT. The chain employs TRBV7-8 and TRBJ1-3; D is unclear. V lost 1 base, J lost 3 bases, and 13 bases lay in between. Germline V lookup: CDR1 SGHVS, CDR2 FQNEAQ. The CDR3 is 16 residues long.

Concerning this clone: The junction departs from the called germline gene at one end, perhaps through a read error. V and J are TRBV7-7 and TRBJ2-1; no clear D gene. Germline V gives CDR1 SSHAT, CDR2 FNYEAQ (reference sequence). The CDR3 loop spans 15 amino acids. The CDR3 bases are TGTGCTAGCAGCGCCGGACCGACAAGTAACAATGAGCAGTTCTTC. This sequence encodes CASSAGPTSNNEQFF.

CDR3: CASSSQGAGANVLTF. DNA for the CDR3: TGCGCCAGCAGTAGCCAGGGAGCTGGGGCCAACGTCCTGACTTTC. This rearrangement joins TRBV10-1 to TRBJ2-6; TRBD1 or TRBD2 may be the D gene (5 bases each). The V end lost 5 bases, the J end lost 2 bases, and 10 bases lay between the germline ends. The CDR3 sequence is 15 residues long. The germline gives CDR1 WNHNN, CDR2 SYGVQD (reference sequence).

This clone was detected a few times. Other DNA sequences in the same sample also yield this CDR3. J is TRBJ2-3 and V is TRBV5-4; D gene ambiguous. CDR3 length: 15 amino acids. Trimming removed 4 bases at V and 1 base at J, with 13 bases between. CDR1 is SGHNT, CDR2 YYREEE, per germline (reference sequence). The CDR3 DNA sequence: TGTGCCAGCAGCATGGGTGGAGACCGCACAGATACGCAGTATTTT. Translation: CASSMGGDRTDTQYF.

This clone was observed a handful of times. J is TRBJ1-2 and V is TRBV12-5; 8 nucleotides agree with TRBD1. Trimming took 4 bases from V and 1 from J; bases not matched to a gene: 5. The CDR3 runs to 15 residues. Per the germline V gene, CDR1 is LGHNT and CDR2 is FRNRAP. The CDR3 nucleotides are TGTGCTAGTGGTTGGGGGACAGGAGTTAACTATGGCTACACCTTC. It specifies CASGWGTGVNYGYTF.

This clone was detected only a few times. In DNA form, the CDR3 reads TGTGCCAGTAGTATGAACGGGGGGCAGCCGGGGGCCAACGTCCTGACTTTC. This sequence encodes CASSMNGGQPGANVLTF. This chain links TRBV19 with TRBJ2-6, with D possibly TRBD2 on 7 matching bases. The CDR3 length is 17 residues. Per the germline V gene, CDR1 is LNHDA and CDR2 is SQIVND (reference sequence). The ends were cut back, 3 bases at V and 4 bases at J, with 16 bases in the middle.

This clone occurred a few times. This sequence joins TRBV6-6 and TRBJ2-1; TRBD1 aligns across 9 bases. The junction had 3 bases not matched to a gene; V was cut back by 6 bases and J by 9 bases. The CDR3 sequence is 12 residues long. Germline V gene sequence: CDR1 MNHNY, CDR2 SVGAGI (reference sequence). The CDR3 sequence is CASSRDRVEQFF. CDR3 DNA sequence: TGTGCCAGCAGCCGGGACAGGGTTGAGCAGTTCTTC.

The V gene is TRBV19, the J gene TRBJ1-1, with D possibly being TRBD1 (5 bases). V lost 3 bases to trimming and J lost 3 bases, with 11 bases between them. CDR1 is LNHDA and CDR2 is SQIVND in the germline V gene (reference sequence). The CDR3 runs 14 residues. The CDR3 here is CASSMGGGDTEAFF. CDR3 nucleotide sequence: TGTGCCAGTAGTATGGGGGGTGGGGACACTGAAGCTTTCTTT.

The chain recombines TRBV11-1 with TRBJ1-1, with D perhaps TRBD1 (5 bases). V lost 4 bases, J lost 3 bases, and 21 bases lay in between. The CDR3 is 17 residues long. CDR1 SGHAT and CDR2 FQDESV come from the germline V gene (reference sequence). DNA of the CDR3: TGTGCCAGCAGCTCCGGGAGACGACAGATCCGTTACACTGAAGCTTTCTTT. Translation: CASSSGRRQIRYTEAFF.